A selection of T cell receptor beta chains follows, all from one sample in a study of beta chain features in type 1 diabetes. Profiling relied on immunoSEQ multiplex PCR, and the TCRdb table lists in-frame clones only, not all of them. The sample shows some 23,000 clones, approximately 70% of them seen only once. The sample taken for sequencing was stem cell memory CD4+ T cells from blood. The receptors originated from a woman in her 40s with type 1 diabetes. The CDR3 runs from the conserved cysteine through the conserved F or W.

v_call: TRBV4-1; cdr3_length: 15; cdr3_aa: CASSSQGRGTGELFF
v_call: TRBV7-2; cdr3_length: 15; cdr3_aa: CASRPFQGANTEAFF
v_call: TRBV9; cdr3_length: 15; cdr3_aa: CASSVVGTAYNEQFF
v_call: TRBV7-3; cdr3_length: 14; cdr3_aa: CASTRDRGSNEQFF
v_call: TRBV4-3; cdr3_length: 13; cdr3_aa: CASSSQGNQPQHF
v_call: TRBV25-1; cdr3_length: 15; cdr3_aa: CASSDWGQDHSPLHF
v_call: TRBV19; cdr3_length: 15; cdr3_aa: CASSIGGVIPYEQYF
v_call: TRBV28; cdr3_length: 15; cdr3_aa: CASSKPGQGSKEQYF
v_call: TRBV28; cdr3_length: 16; cdr3_aa: CASTPWGGGSYNEQFF
v_call: TRBV5-1; cdr3_length: 16; cdr3_aa: CASSQVGRAFYNEQFF
v_call: TRBV19; cdr3_length: 14; cdr3_aa: CASSPRGGANEQFF
v_call: TRBV7-6; cdr3_length: 14; cdr3_aa: CASSWGGQGNEQYF
v_call: TRBV4-3; cdr3_length: 16; cdr3_aa: CASSQDRRQGNEKLFF
v_call: TRBV4-3; cdr3_length: 16; cdr3_aa: CASSQDTGFANSPLHF
v_call: TRBV4-2; cdr3_length: 14; cdr3_aa: CASSQESYNSPLHF
v_call: TRBV7-2; cdr3_length: 15; cdr3_aa: CASSSDRATILPLHF
v_call: TRBV6-6; cdr3_length: 13; cdr3_aa: CASSYSVDGESNF
v_call: TRBV7-3; cdr3_length: 17; cdr3_aa: CASSLYGMVAGSYEQYF
v_call: TRBV7-2; cdr3_length: 16; cdr3_aa: CASRGRLAGAAGELFF
v_call: TRBV6-6; cdr3_length: 14; cdr3_aa: CASKGHARDYGYTF
v_call: TRBV25-1; cdr3_length: 14; cdr3_aa: CASSPQGPNQPQHF
v_call: TRBV6-1; cdr3_length: 15; cdr3_aa: CASIAGDRGLYGYTF
v_call: TRBV5-1; cdr3_length: 16; cdr3_aa: CASSLIGTAVQETQYF
v_call: TRBV4-2; cdr3_length: 18; cdr3_aa: CASSLVLTGGPPTDTQYF
v_call: TRBV7-3; cdr3_length: 12; cdr3_aa: CASSLQGGIAFF
v_call: TRBV6-5; cdr3_length: 14; cdr3_aa: CASSAREGHDEQFF
v_call: TRBV30; cdr3_length: 16; cdr3_aa: CAWRKGTSSSGNTIYF
v_call: TRBV13; cdr3_length: 14; cdr3_aa: CASRIRGQNTEAFF
v_call: TRBV5-1; cdr3_length: 16; cdr3_aa: CASSPLPLAGEIEQFF
v_call: TRBV19; cdr3_length: 13; cdr3_aa: CASSGTRWETQYF
v_call: TRBV9; cdr3_length: 14; cdr3_aa: CASSAGQLNTEAFF
v_call: TRBV7-2; cdr3_length: 15; cdr3_aa: CASSPMGRRLYGYTF
v_call: TRBV11-3; cdr3_length: 13; cdr3_aa: CASSLSRVETQYF
v_call: TRBV7-9; cdr3_length: 13; cdr3_aa: CASSPQGAAKLFF
v_call: TRBV4-1; cdr3_length: 16; cdr3_aa: CASSQEGLAGVREQYF
v_call: TRBV6-5; cdr3_length: 15; cdr3_aa: CASRRTGGEPNEQFF
v_call: TRBV7-9; cdr3_length: 15; cdr3_aa: CASSLPGQVGNEQFF
v_call: TRBV20-1; cdr3_length: 11; cdr3_aa: CSAAGNTEAFF
v_call: TRBV6-1; cdr3_length: 15; cdr3_aa: CATLGPNSGANVLTF
v_call: TRBV7-2; cdr3_length: 13; cdr3_aa: CASSLAELREQYF
v_call: TRBV7-6; cdr3_length: 11; cdr3_aa: CASSDRVEAFF
v_call: TRBV6-6; cdr3_length: 14; cdr3_aa: CASRTTGTGNTIYF
v_call: TRBV6-5; cdr3_length: 14; cdr3_aa: CATQRLEGANVLTF
v_call: TRBV5-5; cdr3_length: 16; cdr3_aa: CASSLGWYGLAREQFF
v_call: TRBV7-2; cdr3_length: 13; cdr3_aa: CASSFGLNTEAFF
v_call: TRBV7-2; cdr3_length: 14; cdr3_aa: CASSYASGNQPQHF
v_call: TRBV30; cdr3_length: 16; cdr3_aa: CAWALGGVSGANVLTF
v_call: TRBV2; cdr3_length: 15; cdr3_aa: CASSGPPTTGNEQYF
v_call: TRBV5-1; cdr3_length: 15; cdr3_aa: CASSLLAGGKNEQFF
v_call: TRBV7-3; cdr3_length: 15; cdr3_aa: CASSRWVGENNEQFF
v_call: TRBV7-2; cdr3_length: 14; cdr3_aa: CASSWDRDGQPQHF
v_call: TRBV4-3; cdr3_length: 14; cdr3_aa: CASSQQAGYQPQHF
v_call: TRBV4-1; cdr3_length: 13; cdr3_aa: CASSRPQQETQYF
v_call: TRBV4-3; cdr3_length: 16; cdr3_aa: CASSQEIGGRSYGYTF